The clone carrying this T cell receptor beta chain was picked up one time. This record comes from a study of OX40 agonist ivuxolimab in advanced cancers. The repertoire was sequenced with immunoSEQ multiplex PCR; TCRdb's copy has only in-frame clones and lacks some. This sample has about 70,000 clones, with roughly 90% found just once. V gave up 3 bases and J gave up 2 bases, with 6 bases separating them. CDR3 size: 12 residues. In germline, CDR1 is SGHNT, CDR2 YYREEE (reference sequence). Specimen: CD4+ or CD8+ T cells sorted from blood, collected in a trial of the OX40 agonist ivuxolimab. The rearrangement joins TRBV5-4 to TRBJ2-7; D not certain. This TCR was recovered from an adult with an advanced solid tumor such as melanoma, head and neck, liver or kidney cancer. CDR3 sequence (DNA): TGTGCCAGCAGCTATGGGACCTACGAGCAGTACTTC. Amino acid sequence: CASSYGTYEQYF.